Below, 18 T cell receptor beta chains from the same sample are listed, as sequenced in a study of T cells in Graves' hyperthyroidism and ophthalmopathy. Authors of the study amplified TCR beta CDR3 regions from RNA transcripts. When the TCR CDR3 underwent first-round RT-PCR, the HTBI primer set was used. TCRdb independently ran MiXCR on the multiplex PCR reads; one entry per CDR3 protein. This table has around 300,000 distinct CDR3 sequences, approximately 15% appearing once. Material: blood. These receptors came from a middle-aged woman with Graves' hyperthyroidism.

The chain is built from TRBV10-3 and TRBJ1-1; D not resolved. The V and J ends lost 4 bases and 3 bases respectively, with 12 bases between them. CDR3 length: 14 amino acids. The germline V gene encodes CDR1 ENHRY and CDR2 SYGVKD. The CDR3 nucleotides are TGTGCCATCAGTGTTGGGTTGGACGACACTGAAGCTTTCTTT. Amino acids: CAISVGLDDTEAFF.

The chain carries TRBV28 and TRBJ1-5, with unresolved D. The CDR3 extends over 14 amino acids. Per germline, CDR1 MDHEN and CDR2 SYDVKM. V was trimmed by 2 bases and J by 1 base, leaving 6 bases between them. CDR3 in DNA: TGTGCCAGCAGTTTAGTGTGGAGCAATCAGCCCCAGCATTTT. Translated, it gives CASSLVWSNQPQHF.

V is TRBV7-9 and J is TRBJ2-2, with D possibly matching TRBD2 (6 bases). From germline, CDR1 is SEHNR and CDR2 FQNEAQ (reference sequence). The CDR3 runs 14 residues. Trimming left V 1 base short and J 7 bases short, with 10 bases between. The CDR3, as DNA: TGTGCCAGCAGCTTAGACGGGGGAATCGGGGAGCTGTTTTTT. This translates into CASSLDGGIGELFF.

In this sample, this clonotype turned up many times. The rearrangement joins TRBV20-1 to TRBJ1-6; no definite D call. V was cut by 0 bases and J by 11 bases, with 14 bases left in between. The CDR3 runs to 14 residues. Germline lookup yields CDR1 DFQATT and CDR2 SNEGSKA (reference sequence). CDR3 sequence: CSAREGPTNAPLHF. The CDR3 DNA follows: TGCAGTGCTAGAGAAGGGCCAACAAACGCACCCCTCCACTTT.

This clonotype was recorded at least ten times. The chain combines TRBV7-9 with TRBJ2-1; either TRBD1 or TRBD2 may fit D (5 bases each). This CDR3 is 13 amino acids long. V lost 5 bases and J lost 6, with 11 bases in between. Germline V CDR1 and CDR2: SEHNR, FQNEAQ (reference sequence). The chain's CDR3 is CASSRSGGNEQFF. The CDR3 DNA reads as TGTGCCAGCAGCCGCAGTGGGGGCAATGAGCAGTTCTTC.

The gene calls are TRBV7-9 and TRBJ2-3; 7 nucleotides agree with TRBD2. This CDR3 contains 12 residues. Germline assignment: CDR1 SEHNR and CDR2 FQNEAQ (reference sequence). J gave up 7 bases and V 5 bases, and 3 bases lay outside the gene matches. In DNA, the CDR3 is TGTGCCAGCAGCCCACTAGCGTATACGCAGTATTTT. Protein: CASSPLAYTQYF.

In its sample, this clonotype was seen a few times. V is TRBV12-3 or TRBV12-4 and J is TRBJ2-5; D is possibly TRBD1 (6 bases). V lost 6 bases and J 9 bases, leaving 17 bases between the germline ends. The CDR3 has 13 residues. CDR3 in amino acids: CASSLGQQEAQYF. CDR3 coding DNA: TGTGCCAGCAGCCTTGGACAGCAGGAGGCCCAGTACTTC.

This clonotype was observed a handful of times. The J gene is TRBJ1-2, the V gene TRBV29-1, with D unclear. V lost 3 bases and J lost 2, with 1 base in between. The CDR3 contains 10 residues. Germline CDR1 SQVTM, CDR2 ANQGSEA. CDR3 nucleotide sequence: TGCAGCGTTGAGAACTATGGCTACACCTTC. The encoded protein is CSVENYGYTF. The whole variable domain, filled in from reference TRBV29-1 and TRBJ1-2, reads SAVISQKPSRDICQRGTSLTIQCQVDSQVTMMFWYRQQPGQSLTLIATANQGSEATYESGFVIDKFPISRPNLTFSTLTVSNMSPEDSSIYLCSVENYGYTFGSGTRLTVV.

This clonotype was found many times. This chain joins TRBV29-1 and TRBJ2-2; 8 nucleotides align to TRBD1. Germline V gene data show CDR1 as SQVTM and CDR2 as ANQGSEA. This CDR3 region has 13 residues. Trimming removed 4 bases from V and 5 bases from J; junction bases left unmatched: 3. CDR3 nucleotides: TGCAGCGTTGGGGACAGGTTGACCGGGGAGCTGTTTTTT. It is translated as CSVGDRLTGELFF.

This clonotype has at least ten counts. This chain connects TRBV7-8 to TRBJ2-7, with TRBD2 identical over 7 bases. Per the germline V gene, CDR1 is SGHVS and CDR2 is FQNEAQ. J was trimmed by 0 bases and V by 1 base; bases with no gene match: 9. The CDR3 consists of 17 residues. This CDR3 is CASSLGRLAAPSYEQYF. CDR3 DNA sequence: TGTGCCAGCAGCTTAGGTAGGCTAGCGGCACCCTCCTACGAGCAGTACTTC.

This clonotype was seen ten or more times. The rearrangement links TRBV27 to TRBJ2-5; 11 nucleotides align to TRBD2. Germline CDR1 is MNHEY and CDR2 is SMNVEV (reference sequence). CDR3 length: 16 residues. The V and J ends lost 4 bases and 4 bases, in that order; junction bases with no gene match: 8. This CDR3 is CASSSNSGRARETQYF. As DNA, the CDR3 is TGTGCCAGCAGTTCAAATAGCGGGAGGGCCCGAGAGACCCAGTACTTC.

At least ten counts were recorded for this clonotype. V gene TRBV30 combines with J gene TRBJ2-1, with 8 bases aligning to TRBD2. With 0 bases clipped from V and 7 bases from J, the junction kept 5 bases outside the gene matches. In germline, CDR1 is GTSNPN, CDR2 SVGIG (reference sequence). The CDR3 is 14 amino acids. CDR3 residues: CAWSVTGGPNEQFF. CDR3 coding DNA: TGTGCCTGGAGTGTGACGGGAGGGCCAAATGAGCAGTTCTTC.

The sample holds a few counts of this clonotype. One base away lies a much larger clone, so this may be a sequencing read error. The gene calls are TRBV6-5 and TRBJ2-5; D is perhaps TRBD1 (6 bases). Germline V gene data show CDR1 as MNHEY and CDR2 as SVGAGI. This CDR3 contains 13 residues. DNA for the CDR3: TGTGCCAGCGGTTACAGGGATGGGGAGACCCAGTACTTC. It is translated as CASGYRDGETQYF.

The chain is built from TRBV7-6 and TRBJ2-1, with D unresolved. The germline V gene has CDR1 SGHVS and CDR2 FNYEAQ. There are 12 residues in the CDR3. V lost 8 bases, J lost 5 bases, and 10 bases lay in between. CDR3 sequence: CASGEVNNEQFF. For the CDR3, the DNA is TGTGCCAGCGGAGAGGTCAACAATGAGCAGTTCTTC.

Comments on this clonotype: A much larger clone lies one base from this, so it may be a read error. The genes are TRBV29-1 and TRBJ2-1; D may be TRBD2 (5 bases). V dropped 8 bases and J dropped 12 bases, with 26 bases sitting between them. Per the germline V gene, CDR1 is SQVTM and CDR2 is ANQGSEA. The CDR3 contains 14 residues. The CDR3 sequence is CSPDGVFPGDGQFF. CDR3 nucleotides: TGCAGCCCAGACGGGGTCTTCCCCGGGGATGGGCAGTTCTTC.

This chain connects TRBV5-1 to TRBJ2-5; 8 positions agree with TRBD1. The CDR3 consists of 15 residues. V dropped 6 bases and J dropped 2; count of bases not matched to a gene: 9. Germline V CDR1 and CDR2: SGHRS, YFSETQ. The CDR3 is CASTPSGQAQETQYF. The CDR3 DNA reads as TGCGCCAGCACCCCGTCGGGACAGGCTCAAGAGACCCAGTACTTC.

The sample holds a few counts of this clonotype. The CDR3 DNA sequence: TGTGCCAGTAAGGGACCATCTATACAAGAGACCCAGTACTTC. Translated, it gives CASKGPSIQETQYF. The rearrangement links TRBV25-1 to TRBJ2-5; D may match TRBD1 or TRBD2 (5 bases each). The V gene lost 9 bases and the J gene lost 2 bases, with 16 bases spanning the gap. CDR1 is MGHDK, CDR2 SYGVNS, per germline. The CDR3 is made up of 14 amino acids.

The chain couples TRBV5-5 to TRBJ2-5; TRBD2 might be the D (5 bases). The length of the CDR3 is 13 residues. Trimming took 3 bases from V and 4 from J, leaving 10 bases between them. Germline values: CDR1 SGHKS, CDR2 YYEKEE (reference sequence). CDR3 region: CASSSAAGETQYF. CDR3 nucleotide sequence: TGTGCCAGCAGCTCAGCGGCGGGAGAGACCCAGTACTTC. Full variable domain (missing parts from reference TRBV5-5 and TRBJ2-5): DAGVTQSPTHLIKTRGQQVTLRCSPISGHKSVSWYQQVLGQGPQFIFQYYEKEERGRGNFPDRFSARQFPNYSSELNVNALLLGDSALYLCASSSAAGETQYFGPGTRLLVL.